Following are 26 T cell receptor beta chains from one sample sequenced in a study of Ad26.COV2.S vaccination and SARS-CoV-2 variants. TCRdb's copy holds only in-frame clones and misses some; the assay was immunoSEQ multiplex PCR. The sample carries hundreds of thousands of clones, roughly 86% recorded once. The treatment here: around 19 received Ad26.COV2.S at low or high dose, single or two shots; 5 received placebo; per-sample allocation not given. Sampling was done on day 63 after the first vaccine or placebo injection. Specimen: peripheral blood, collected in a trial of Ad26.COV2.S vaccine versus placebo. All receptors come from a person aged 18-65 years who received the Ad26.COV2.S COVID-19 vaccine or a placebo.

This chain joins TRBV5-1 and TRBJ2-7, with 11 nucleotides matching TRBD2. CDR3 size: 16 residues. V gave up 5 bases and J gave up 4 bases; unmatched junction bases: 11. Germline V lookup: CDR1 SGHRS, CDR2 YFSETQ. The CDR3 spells CASSLGVGTSGYEQYF. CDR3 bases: TGCGCCAGCAGTCTGGGGGTGGGGACTAGCGGATACGAGCAGTACTTC.

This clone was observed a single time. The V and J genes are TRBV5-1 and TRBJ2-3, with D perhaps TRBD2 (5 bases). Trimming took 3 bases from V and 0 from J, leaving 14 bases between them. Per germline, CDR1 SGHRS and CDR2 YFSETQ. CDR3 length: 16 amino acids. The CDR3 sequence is CASSSTTRTSTDTQYF. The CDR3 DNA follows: TGCGCCAGCAGCTCAACAACTAGGACTAGCACAGATACGCAGTATTTT.

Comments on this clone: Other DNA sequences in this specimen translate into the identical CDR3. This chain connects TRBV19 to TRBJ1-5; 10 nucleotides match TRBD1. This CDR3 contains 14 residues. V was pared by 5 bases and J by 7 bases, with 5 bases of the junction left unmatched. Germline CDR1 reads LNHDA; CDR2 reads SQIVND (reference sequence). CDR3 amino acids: CASSVTGGGQPQHF. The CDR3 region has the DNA TGTGCCAGTAGTGTGACAGGGGGCGGGCAGCCCCAGCATTTT.

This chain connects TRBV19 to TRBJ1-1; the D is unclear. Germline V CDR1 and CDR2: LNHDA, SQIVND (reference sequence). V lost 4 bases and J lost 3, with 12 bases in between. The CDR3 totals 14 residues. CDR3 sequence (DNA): TGTGCCAGTAGTACTCCAAGAGGATACACTGAAGCTTTCTTT. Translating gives CASSTPRGYTEAFF.

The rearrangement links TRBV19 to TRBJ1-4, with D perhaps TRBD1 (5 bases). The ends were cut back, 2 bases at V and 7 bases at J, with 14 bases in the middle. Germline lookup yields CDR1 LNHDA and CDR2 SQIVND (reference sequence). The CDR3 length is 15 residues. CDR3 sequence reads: CASSIQAGDSEKLFF. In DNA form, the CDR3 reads TGTGCCAGTAGTATACAGGCGGGTGACAGTGAAAAACTGTTTTTT.

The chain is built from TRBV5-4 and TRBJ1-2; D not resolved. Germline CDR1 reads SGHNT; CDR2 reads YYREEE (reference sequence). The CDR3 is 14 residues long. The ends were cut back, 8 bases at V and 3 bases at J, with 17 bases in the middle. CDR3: CASNFIGVDYGYTF. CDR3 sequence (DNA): TGTGCCAGTAATTTTATTGGGGTTGACTATGGCTACACCTTC. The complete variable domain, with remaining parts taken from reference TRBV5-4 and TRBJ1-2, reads ETGVTQSPTHLIKTRGQQVTLRCSSQSGHNTVSWYQQALGQGPQFIFQYYREEENGRGNFPPRFSGLQFPNYSSELNVNALELDDSALYLCASNFIGVDYGYTFGSGTRLTVV.

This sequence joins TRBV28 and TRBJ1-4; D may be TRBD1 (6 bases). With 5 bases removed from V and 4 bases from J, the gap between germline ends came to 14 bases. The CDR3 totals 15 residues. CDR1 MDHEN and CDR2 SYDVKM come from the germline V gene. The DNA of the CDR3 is TGTGCCAGCAGTCTCAGGACAGCTAATAATGAAAAACTGTTTTTT. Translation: CASSLRTANNEKLFF.

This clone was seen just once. The CDR3 DNA is TGTGCCAGCTGCTCGGGGTCTTACCAAGAGACCCAGTACTTC. This gives the protein CASCSGSYQETQYF. The rearrangement joins TRBV21-1 to TRBJ2-5; the table's D call of TRBD2 was not tested on the DNA. TRBV21-1 is designated a pseudogene. The CDR3 length is 14 residues.

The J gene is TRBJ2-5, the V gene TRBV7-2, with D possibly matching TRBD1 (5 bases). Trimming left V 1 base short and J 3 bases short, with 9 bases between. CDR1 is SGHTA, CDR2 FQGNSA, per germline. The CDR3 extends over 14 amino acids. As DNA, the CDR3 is TGTGCCAGCAGCTTAGGGGCAGGGAAAGAGACCCAGTACTTC. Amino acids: CASSLGAGKETQYF.

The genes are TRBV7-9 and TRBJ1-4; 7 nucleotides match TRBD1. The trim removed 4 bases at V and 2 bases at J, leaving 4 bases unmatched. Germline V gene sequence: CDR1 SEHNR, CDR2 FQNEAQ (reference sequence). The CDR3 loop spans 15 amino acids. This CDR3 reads CASSSTGWTNEKLFF. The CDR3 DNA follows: TGTGCCAGCAGCTCGACAGGGTGGACTAATGAAAAACTGTTTTTT.

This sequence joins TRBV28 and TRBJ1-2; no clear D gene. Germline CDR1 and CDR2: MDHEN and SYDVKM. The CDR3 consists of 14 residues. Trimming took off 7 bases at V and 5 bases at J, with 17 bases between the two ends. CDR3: CASTSSPQQYGYTF. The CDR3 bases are TGTGCCAGCACCTCTTCACCCCAGCAGTATGGCTACACCTTC.

CDR3 sequence reads: CASSLAGQGRNEQFF. The CDR3, as DNA: TGCGCCAGCAGCCTAGCGGGCCAAGGGAGAAATGAGCAGTTCTTC. This chain links TRBV10-1 with TRBJ2-1; 8 nucleotides line up with TRBD2. Trimming removed 6 bases from V and 7 bases from J; junction bases left unmatched: 11. Germline V gene lookup returns CDR1 WNHNN and CDR2 SYGVQD (reference sequence). The CDR3 extends over 15 amino acids.

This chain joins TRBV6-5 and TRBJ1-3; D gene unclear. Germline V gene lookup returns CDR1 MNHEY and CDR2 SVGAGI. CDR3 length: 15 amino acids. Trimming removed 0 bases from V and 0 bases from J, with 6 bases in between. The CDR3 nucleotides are TGTGCCAGCAGTTACTCCCCGGGCTCTGGAAACACCATATATTTT. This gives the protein CASSYSPGSGNTIYF.

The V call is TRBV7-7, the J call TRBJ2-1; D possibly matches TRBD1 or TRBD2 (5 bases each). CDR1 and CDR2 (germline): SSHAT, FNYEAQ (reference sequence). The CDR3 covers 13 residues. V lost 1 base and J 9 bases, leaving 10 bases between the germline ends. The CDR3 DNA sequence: TGTGCCAGCAGCTTAGGGGGGTTGGGTGAGCAGTTCTTC. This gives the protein CASSLGGLGEQFF.

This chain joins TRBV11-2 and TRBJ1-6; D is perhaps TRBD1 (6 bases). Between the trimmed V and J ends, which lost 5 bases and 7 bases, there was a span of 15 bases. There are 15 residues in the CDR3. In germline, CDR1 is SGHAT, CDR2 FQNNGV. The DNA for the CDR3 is TGTGCCAGCAGCCAATTTACAGGGCCGAATTCACCCCTCCACTTT. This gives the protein CASSQFTGPNSPLHF.

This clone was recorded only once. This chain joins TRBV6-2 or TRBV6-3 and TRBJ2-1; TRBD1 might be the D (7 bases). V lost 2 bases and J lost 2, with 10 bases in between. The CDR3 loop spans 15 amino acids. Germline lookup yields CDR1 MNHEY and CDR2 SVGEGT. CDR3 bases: TGTGCCAGCAGTTACGGGGGGACAGCCTACAATGAGCAGTTCTTC. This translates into CASSYGGTAYNEQFF.

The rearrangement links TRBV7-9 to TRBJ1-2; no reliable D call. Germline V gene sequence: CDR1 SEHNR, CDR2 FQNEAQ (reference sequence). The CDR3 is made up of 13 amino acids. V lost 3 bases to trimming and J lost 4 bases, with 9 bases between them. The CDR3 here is CASSFEGIYGYTF. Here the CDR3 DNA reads TGTGCCAGCAGCTTCGAGGGAATCTATGGCTACACCTTC.

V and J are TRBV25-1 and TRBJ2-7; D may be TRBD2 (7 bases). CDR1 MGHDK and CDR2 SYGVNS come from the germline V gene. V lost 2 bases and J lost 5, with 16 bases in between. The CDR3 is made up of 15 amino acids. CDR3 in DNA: TGTGCCAGCAGTGAAAGTTTGCGGGGGCTGAACGAGCAGTACTTC. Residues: CASSESLRGLNEQYF.

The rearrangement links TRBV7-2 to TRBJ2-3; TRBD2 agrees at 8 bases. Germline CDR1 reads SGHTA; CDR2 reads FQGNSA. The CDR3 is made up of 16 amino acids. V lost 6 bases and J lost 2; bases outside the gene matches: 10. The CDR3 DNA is TGTGCCAGCAGTCGAGAGCTAGCGGGTAACACAGATACGCAGTATTTT. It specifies CASSRELAGNTDTQYF. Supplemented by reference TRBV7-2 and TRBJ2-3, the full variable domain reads GAGVSQSPSNKVTEKGKDVELRCDPISGHTALYWYRQSLGQGLEFLIYFQGNSAPDKSGLPSDRFSAERTGGSVSTLTIQRTQQEDSAVYLCASSRELAGNTDTQYFGPGTRLTVL.

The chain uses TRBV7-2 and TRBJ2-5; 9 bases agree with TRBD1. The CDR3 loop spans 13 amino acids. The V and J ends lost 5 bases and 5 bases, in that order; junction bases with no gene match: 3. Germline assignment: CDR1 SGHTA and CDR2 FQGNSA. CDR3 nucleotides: TGTGCCAGCAGCCTCGACAGGGGGGAGACCCAGTACTTC. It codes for CASSLDRGETQYF.

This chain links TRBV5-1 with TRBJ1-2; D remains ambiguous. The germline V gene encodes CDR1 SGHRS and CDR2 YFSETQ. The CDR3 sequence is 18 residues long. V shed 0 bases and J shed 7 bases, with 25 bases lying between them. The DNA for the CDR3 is TGCGCCAGCAGCTTGGCCCCTAGTGGAGGGAGACTGACCTCTGGCTACACCTTC. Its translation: CASSLAPSGGRLTSGYTF.

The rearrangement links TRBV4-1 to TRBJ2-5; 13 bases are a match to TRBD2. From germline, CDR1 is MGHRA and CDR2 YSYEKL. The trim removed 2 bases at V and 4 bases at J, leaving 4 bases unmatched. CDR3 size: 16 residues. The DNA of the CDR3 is TGCGCCAGCAGCCAACCTGGACTAGCGGGAGCAGAGACCCAGTACTTC. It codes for CASSQPGLAGAETQYF.

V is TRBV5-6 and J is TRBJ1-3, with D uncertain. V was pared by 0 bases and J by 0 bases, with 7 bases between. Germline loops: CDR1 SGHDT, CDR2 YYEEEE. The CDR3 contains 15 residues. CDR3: CASSLEVISGNTIYF. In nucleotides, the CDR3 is TGTGCCAGCAGCTTGGAGGTGATCTCTGGAAACACCATATATTTT.

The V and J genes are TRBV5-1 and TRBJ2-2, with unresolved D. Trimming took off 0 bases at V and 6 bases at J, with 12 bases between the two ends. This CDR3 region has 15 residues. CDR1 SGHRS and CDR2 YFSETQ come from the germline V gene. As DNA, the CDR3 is TGCGCCAGCAGCTTGGGGCGTCTTAGTCCCGGGGAGCTGTTTTTT. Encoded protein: CASSLGRLSPGELFF.

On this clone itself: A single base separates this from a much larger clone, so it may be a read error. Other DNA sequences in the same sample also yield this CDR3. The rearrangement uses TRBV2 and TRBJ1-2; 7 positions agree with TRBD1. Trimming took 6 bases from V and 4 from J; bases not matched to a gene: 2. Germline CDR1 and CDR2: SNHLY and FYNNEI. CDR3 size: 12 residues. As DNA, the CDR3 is TGTGCCAGCAGCCGGGACAGCTATGGCTACACCTTC. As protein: CASSRDSYGYTF.

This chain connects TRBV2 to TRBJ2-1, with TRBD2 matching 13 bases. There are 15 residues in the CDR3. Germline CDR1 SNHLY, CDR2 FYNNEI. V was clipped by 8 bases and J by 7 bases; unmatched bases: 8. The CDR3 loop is CASSLSTSGGNEQFF. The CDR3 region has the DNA TGTGCCAGCTCGCTGTCGACTAGCGGGGGGAATGAGCAGTTCTTC.